The 30 T cell receptor beta chains in this list originate from one sample, sequenced in a study of shared clonotypes between healthy human individuals. Generated by immunoSEQ multiplex PCR, the TCRdb table keeps only in-frame clones and is missing some. Here the sample spans around 200,000 clones, 85% to 95% being singletons. Sequenced material: naive CD4+ T cells sorted from blood. Subset noted: CD45RA+ positively selected. These receptors were obtained from a woman aged 25 to 45 in good health.

On this clone: Other DNA variants within this sample encode the same CDR3. The chain recombines TRBV18 with TRBJ2-7; D is undetermined. From germline, CDR1 is KGHSH and CDR2 LQKENI. This CDR3 spans 13 amino acids. Trimming shortened V by 0 bases and J by 4 bases, and 7 bases separated the two germline ends. CDR3 nucleotides: TGTGCCAGCTCACCACCGTCCGGATACGAGCAGTACTTC. This encodes CASSPPSGYEQYF.

The chain combines TRBV5-6 with TRBJ2-7, with TRBD2 matching 7 bases. The CDR3 runs 16 residues. V lost 3 bases and J lost 6; bases outside the gene matches: 15. Germline V CDR1 and CDR2: SGHDT, YYEEEE. CDR3 protein: CASSYISAGVGFEQYF. CDR3 nucleotides: TGTGCCAGCAGCTATATTAGCGCGGGAGTGGGGTTCGAGCAGTACTTC.

The rearrangement uses TRBV11-2 and TRBJ1-5; weak D call: TRBD1 (6 bases). V gave up 5 bases and J gave up 4 bases, with 15 bases separating them. The germline V gene encodes CDR1 SGHAT and CDR2 FQNNGV. The CDR3 has 15 amino acids. CDR3 sequence: CASSRGGGPNQPQHF. The CDR3 coding sequence is TGTGCCAGCAGCCGGGGTGGGGGGCCTAATCAGCCCCAGCATTTT.

V is TRBV29-1 and J is TRBJ1-3; D is unclear. V lost 4 bases and J 4 bases, leaving 8 bases between the germline ends. CDR3 length: 12 amino acids. Germline CDR1 and CDR2: SQVTM and ANQGSEA. The CDR3 sequence: CSVAVGGNTIYF. The DNA for the CDR3 is TGCAGCGTTGCGGTCGGAGGAAACACCATATATTTT.

On this clone: The junction departs from germline at one end; a sequencing error may be responsible. Other nucleotide sequences in the sample specify the same CDR3. V is TRBV28 and J is TRBJ2-7; D remains ambiguous. Germline V gene lookup returns CDR1 MDHEN and CDR2 SYDVKM. The CDR3 runs 13 residues. The CDR3 DNA reads TGTGCCAGCAGTTTAGCGGATCCCTACGAGCAGTATTTC. Amino acids: CASSLADPYEQYF.

V and J are TRBV28 and TRBJ2-7; a weak D match, TRBD2 (6 bases). Germline V gene sequence: CDR1 MDHEN, CDR2 SYDVKM. The ends were cut back, 6 bases at V and 3 bases at J, with 12 bases in the middle. CDR3 length: 13 amino acids. This chain's CDR3 is CASSPARGYEQYF. DNA for the CDR3: TGTGCCAGCAGCCCCGCGCGGGGCTACGAGCAGTACTTC.

The CDR3 DNA reads TGTGCCAGCAGCACTGGGGGGCATTCCTACGAGCAGTACTTC. As protein: CASSTGGHSYEQYF. The V call is TRBV6-6, the J call TRBJ2-5; tentatively, D is TRBD1 or TRBD2 (6 bases each). The J call may be mistaken, given a closer DNA end match to TRBJ2-7. The CDR3 loop spans 14 amino acids. The germline CDR1 and CDR2 sequences are MNHNY and SVGAGI (reference sequence).

For the CDR3, the DNA is TGTGCCAGCAGAGAGGGTCCACGTTACGAGCAGTACTTC. Encoded protein: CASREGPRYEQYF. The V gene is TRBV5-5, the J gene TRBJ2-7; possible D gene TRBD2, 5 bases. The CDR3 is 13 residues long. Between the trimmed V and J ends, which lost 5 bases and 4 bases, there was a span of 13 bases. The germline CDR1 and CDR2 sequences are SGHKS and YYEKEE (reference sequence).

The chain uses TRBV11-2 and TRBJ2-7; 7 nucleotides match TRBD2. Germline V CDR1 and CDR2: SGHAT, FQNNGV. The CDR3 runs 16 residues. The ends lost 2 bases at V and 4 bases at J; junction bases unmatched: 11. The CDR3 nucleotides are TGTGCCAGCAGCTTATCTAGCGGAACCGGAGGGTACGAGCAGTACTTC. Its translation is CASSLSSGTGGYEQYF.

The V call is TRBV18, the J call TRBJ2-2; 7 positions agree with TRBD1. This CDR3 has 14 amino acids. Germline CDR1 KGHSH, CDR2 LQKENI. Trimming took 2 bases from V and 6 from J; bases not matched to a gene: 3. The CDR3 nucleotides read TGTGCCAGCTCACCAGACAGGGCCGCCGGGGAGCTGTTTTTT. Its translation: CASSPDRAAGELFF.

The J gene is TRBJ1-3, the V gene TRBV7-2; D unresolved. Trimming took 5 bases from V and 1 from J, leaving 6 bases between them. Germline values: CDR1 SGHTA, CDR2 FQGNSA. This CDR3 has 13 amino acids. CDR3 nucleotides: TGTGCCAGCAGCCCTAGGTCTGGAAACACCATATATTTT. Protein sequence: CASSPRSGNTIYF.

A single count supports this clone. The rearrangement joins TRBV19 to TRBJ2-1; D gene ambiguous. The germline V gene has CDR1 LNHDA and CDR2 SQIVND (reference sequence). The CDR3 is 14 amino acids. Trimming left V 9 bases short and J 5 bases short, with 17 bases between. The CDR3: CASPRDGRNNEQFF. Here the CDR3 DNA reads TGTGCCAGCCCCCGAGACGGACGCAACAATGAGCAGTTCTTC.

This rearrangement joins TRBV29-1 to TRBJ2-7; 10 bases align to TRBD2. The CDR3 runs to 17 residues. The germline gives CDR1 SQVTM, CDR2 ANQGSEA. J was trimmed by 4 bases and V by 5 bases; bases with no gene match: 17. The CDR3 DNA is TGCAGCGTTAGCCCCTCGGGAAAGCGGGAGGGCCGTTACGAGCAGTACTTC. Protein product: CSVSPSGKREGRYEQYF.

The CDR3 nucleotides are TGTGCCAGCAGCCCCAGGAGGGGACGTTTCTACGAGCAGTACTTC. Its protein product is CASSPRRGRFYEQYF. This chain uses TRBV7-9 with TRBJ2-7; tentative D call: TRBD2 (6 bases). Per germline, CDR1 SEHNR and CDR2 FQNEAQ (reference sequence). The CDR3 extends over 15 amino acids. V lost 5 bases and J lost 3, with 17 bases in between.

This chain links TRBV28 with TRBJ1-2; D is ambiguous. The length of the CDR3 is 13 residues. Germline V gene sequence: CDR1 MDHEN, CDR2 SYDVKM. V lost 3 bases, J lost 4 bases, and 9 bases lay in between. CDR3: CASSFGEVYGYTF. The CDR3, as DNA: TGTGCCAGCAGTTTTGGGGAGGTCTATGGCTACACCTTC.

The chain joins TRBV5-4 to TRBJ2-1, with unresolved D. CDR1 is SGHNT and CDR2 is YYREEE in the germline V gene (reference sequence). The CDR3 loop spans 16 amino acids. The ends were cut back, 5 bases at V and 1 base at J, with 16 bases in the middle. The CDR3 bases are TGTGCCAGCAGACTGGACCAGGACCCGTCCTACAATGAGCAGTTCTTC. It specifies CASRLDQDPSYNEQFF.

The chain joins TRBV19 to TRBJ1-3; TRBD1 aligns across 7 bases. V was clipped by 5 bases and J by 1 base; unmatched bases: 11. The CDR3 is made up of 17 amino acids. CDR1 and CDR2 from the germline V gene are LNHDA and SQIVND (reference sequence). The CDR3 sequence is CASSPRTGPISGNTIYF. Written as DNA, the CDR3 is TGTGCCAGTAGTCCTAGGACAGGACCCATTTCTGGAAACACCATATATTTT.

This rearrangement joins TRBV18 to TRBJ2-6; no clear D gene. CDR3 length: 15 amino acids. The germline V gene encodes CDR1 KGHSH and CDR2 LQKENI. V lost 2 bases and J lost 0, with 5 bases in between. The CDR3 region is CASSPVNSGANVLTF. CDR3 coding DNA: TGTGCCAGCTCACCAGTGAACTCTGGGGCCAACGTCCTGACTTTC.

This clone was observed once. The chain employs TRBV27 and TRBJ2-7; D gene unclear. The germline CDR1 and CDR2 sequences are MNHEY and SMNVEV (reference sequence). The CDR3 is 11 residues long. With 8 bases removed from V and 4 bases from J, the gap between germline ends came to 9 bases. This CDR3 is CASFRLYEQYF. The DNA for the CDR3 is TGTGCCAGCTTCCGGCTGTACGAGCAGTACTTC.

V and J are TRBV5-1 and TRBJ2-7, with D possibly being TRBD1 (6 bases). With 3 bases removed from V and 5 bases from J, the gap between germline ends came to 9 bases. The V gene's germline CDR1 is SGHRS and CDR2 YFSETQ. The CDR3 runs 12 residues. In DNA form, the CDR3 reads TGCGCCAGCAGCTCCCAGGGGCACGAGCAGTACTTC. Residues: CASSSQGHEQYF.

V is TRBV27 and J is TRBJ2-5; 10 positions match TRBD2. Germline V CDR1 and CDR2: MNHEY, SMNVEV (reference sequence). The CDR3 is 16 amino acids. V dropped 8 bases and J dropped 2; count of bases not matched to a gene: 11. DNA of the CDR3: TGTGCCAGCTCCCAGGGCGCTAGCGGGAGTCAAGAGACCCAGTACTTC. Translation gives CASSQGASGSQETQYF.

This CDR3 is CASSEVIRQDINQPQHF. CDR3 DNA sequence: TGTGCCAGCAGTGAAGTAATAAGACAGGATATTAATCAGCCCCAGCATTTT. The chain uses TRBV2 and TRBJ1-5; tentative D call: TRBD1 (6 bases). V was clipped by 1 base and J by 4 bases, with 17 bases between them. Germline V lookup: CDR1 SNHLY, CDR2 FYNNEI. The CDR3 covers 17 residues.

The chain couples TRBV5-4 to TRBJ1-1, with a tentative D call TRBD1 (6 bases). Deletions cut 4 bases from V and 3 bases from J, with 19 bases between. The CDR3 has 16 residues. Germline lookup yields CDR1 SGHNT and CDR2 YYREEE (reference sequence). The CDR3 sequence is CASSEGGGSRHTEAFF. CDR3 in DNA: TGTGCCAGCAGCGAGGGGGGTGGTTCGAGGCACACTGAAGCTTTCTTT.

The genes are TRBV5-1 and TRBJ1-4; 7 nucleotides line up with TRBD1. V lost 8 bases to trimming and J lost 7 bases; unmatched junction nucleotides: 17. CDR3 length equals 16 residues. CDR1 and CDR2 from the germline V gene are SGHRS and YFSETQ. The CDR3 sequence: CASSEEAGGGLEKLFF. The CDR3 DNA is TGCGCCAGTTCAGAGGAAGCAGGGGGAGGTCTTGAAAAACTGTTTTTT.

The CDR3 DNA is TGTGCCAGCAGTTTCAGTCAGCCCCAGCATTTT. Amino acid sequence: CASSFSQPQHF. The chain links TRBV27 to TRBJ1-5; the D is unclear. Trimming pared 3 bases from V and 6 bases from J, leaving 3 bases between. The CDR3 is made up of 11 amino acids. Germline CDR1 MNHEY, CDR2 SMNVEV (reference sequence).

The gene calls are TRBV19 and TRBJ2-7; D may match TRBD1 or TRBD2 (5 bases each). Looked up from germline, CDR1 is LNHDA and CDR2 is SQIVND (reference sequence). CDR3 length: 17 residues. V was clipped by 3 bases and J by 5 bases, with 23 bases between them. The CDR3 loop reads CASSMGPGRGLVHEQYF. Here the CDR3 DNA reads TGTGCCAGTAGTATGGGGCCAGGCCGGGGATTGGTCCACGAGCAGTACTTC.

This chain links TRBV5-6 with TRBJ1-3; tentative D call: TRBD1 (5 bases). Deletions cut 4 bases from V and 1 base from J, with 12 bases between. This CDR3 region has 15 residues. Germline CDR1 SGHDT, CDR2 YYEEEE. This chain's CDR3 is CASSPAGGSGNTIYF. DNA of the CDR3: TGTGCCAGCAGCCCCGCCGGGGGGTCTGGAAACACCATATATTTT. Drawing the rest from reference TRBV5-6 and TRBJ1-3, the complete variable domain is DAGVTQSPTHLIKTRGQQVTLRCSPKSGHDTVSWYQQALGQGPQFIFQYYEEEERQRGNFPDRFSGHQFPNYSSELNVNALLLGDSALYLCASSPAGGSGNTIYFGEGSWLTVV.

V gene TRBV2 combines with J gene TRBJ1-2; D not certain. V lost 6 bases and J 2 bases, leaving 10 bases between the germline ends. The CDR3 is made up of 13 amino acids. Germline V gives CDR1 SNHLY, CDR2 FYNNEI. CDR3 region: CASRGGSNYGYTF. The DNA for the CDR3 is TGTGCCAGCAGGGGAGGCAGCAACTATGGCTACACCTTC.

CDR3 loop: CSARYLSGYTF. CDR3 DNA: TGCAGTGCTAGGTATTTGTCTGGCTACACCTTC. The chain has TRBV20-1 and TRBJ1-2, with unresolved D. Germline CDR1 and CDR2: DFQATT and SNEGSKA (reference sequence). Trimming stripped 3 bases from V and 7 bases from J, with 9 bases between. The CDR3 is 11 residues long.

The chain is built from TRBV5-4 and TRBJ2-7; TRBD1 might be the D (6 bases). The V gene's germline CDR1 is SGHNT and CDR2 YYREEE (reference sequence). Deletions cut 4 bases from V and 5 bases from J, with 16 bases between. This CDR3 spans 14 amino acids. In DNA form, the CDR3 reads TGTGCCAGCAGCCTGGATTCGAGGGACAACGAGCAGTACTTC. Protein: CASSLDSRDNEQYF.